This T cell receptor beta chain was captured in a study of cytomegalovirus exposure and HLA in healthy donors. This CDR3 region has 15 residues. Germline V gene sequence: CDR1 MNHEY, CDR2 SVGAGI. With V trimmed by 0 bases and J by 3 bases, 5 bases remained unmatched. Study observations and caveats: The study put 150 or so TCR beta chains on its list as cytomegalovirus-associated.

Primers for the PCR totalled 60 Vbeta and 13 Jbeta. The protocol was immunoSEQ multiplex PCR, while the TCRdb copy is restricted to in-frame clones and leaves out a portion. The sample lists roughly 120,000 clones, about 80% occurring once. This clone has only a few counts. Its antigen is unknown. The J gene is TRBJ2-7, the V gene TRBV6-5, with 7 bases that match TRBD1. This sequence was found in a man aged 25 to 40 in good health and CMV-seropositive. The sample was PBMCs. Written as DNA, the CDR3 is TGTGCCAGCAGTTACTCTCCAGGGGGAGACTACGAGCAGTACTTC. Its protein product is CASSYSPGGDYEQYF.